One sample yielded the 7 T cell receptor beta chains listed below, sequenced in a study of cytomegalovirus exposure and HLA in healthy donors. PCR employed 60 Vbeta and 13 Jbeta primers. Some clones are missing from TCRdb's copy, which holds only in-frame ones; the method was immunoSEQ multiplex PCR. This table holds roughly 100,000 clones, 78% found once. The sequencing input was PBMCs. The receptors come from a man aged 25-40 years in good health and CMV-seronegative.

This chain uses TRBV10-2 with TRBJ2-2; 10 nucleotides line up with TRBD2. The CDR3 contains 17 residues. J was trimmed by 0 bases and V by 4 bases; bases with no gene match: 5. Germline CDR1 and CDR2: WSHSY and SAAADI. CDR3: CASSVLAGGPNTGELFF. The CDR3 coding sequence is TGCGCCAGCAGTGTGTTAGCGGGGGGTCCGAACACCGGGGAGCTGTTTTTT.

The CDR3 coding sequence is TGTGCCAGCAGTTTACCCACAGGGACCGGGGAGACCCAGTACTTC. Protein: CASSLPTGTGETQYF. V is TRBV28 and J is TRBJ2-5, with a possible D match to TRBD1 (6 bases). This CDR3 contains 15 residues. The germline V and J ends were trimmed by 2 bases and 5 bases, with 15 bases remaining between them. From germline, CDR1 is MDHEN and CDR2 SYDVKM.

The chain has TRBV19 and TRBJ1-3; D gene unclear. The V gene lost 1 base and the J gene lost 0 bases, with 13 bases spanning the gap. The CDR3 contains 17 residues. Germline V CDR1 and CDR2: LNHDA, SQIVND (reference sequence). This chain's CDR3 is CASSIGSVRSSGNTIYF. In DNA, the CDR3 is TGTGCCAGTAGTATAGGTTCGGTCCGGAGCTCTGGAAACACCATATATTTT.

The CDR3, as DNA: TGTGCCAGCAGCCCCGACCCTGTTACGAGGGTCACAGATACGCAGTATTTT. It encodes CASSPDPVTRVTDTQYF. This rearrangement joins TRBV9 to TRBJ2-3, with D possibly being TRBD2 (5 bases). The CDR3 runs 17 residues. The V end lost 4 bases, the J end lost 2 bases, and 20 bases lay between the germline ends. Germline CDR1 reads SGDLS; CDR2 reads YYNGEE.

V and J are TRBV7-2 and TRBJ1-2; TRBD1 might be the D (6 bases). CDR1 is SGHTA, CDR2 FQGNSA, per germline. Trimming took 5 bases from V and 3 from J, leaving 16 bases between them. The CDR3 has 15 amino acids. Here the CDR3 reads CASSPKTGSDYGYTF. CDR3 bases: TGTGCCAGCAGCCCGAAGACAGGCTCGGACTATGGCTACACCTTC.

This chain uses TRBV28 with TRBJ2-7; TRBD1 matches at 7 bases. Germline V gene lookup returns CDR1 MDHEN and CDR2 SYDVKM. The CDR3 runs to 13 residues. J lost 7 bases, V lost 3 bases, and 6 bases had no gene match. The CDR3 loop reads CASSLIEGAEQYF. The CDR3 region has the DNA TGTGCCAGCAGTTTGATTGAGGGGGCGGAGCAGTACTTC.

This clone showed up just a few times. J is TRBJ1-6 and V is TRBV10-3, with 7 positions matching TRBD1. The germline V gene encodes CDR1 ENHRY and CDR2 SYGVKD. This CDR3 region has 15 residues. V shed 11 bases and J 1 base; nucleotides not matched to a gene: 8. CDR3 loop: CAVGRDRSYNSPLHF. CDR3 DNA sequence: TGTGCCGTCGGGAGGGACAGATCCTATAATTCACCCCTCCACTTT.